This TCR beta chain derives from a study of blood T cell repertoires in COVID-19. Turning to the study itself: Sample material is recorded as cDNA or gDNA derived from T cells, B-cell-depleted T cells, or PBMCs.

Method: immunoSEQ multiplex PCR; TCRdb's copy keeps in-frame clones and lacks some. This sample yields about 400,000 clones, of which about 89% are seen a single time; 1.2% belongs to the top ten. V dropped 4 bases and J dropped 4; count of bases not matched to a gene: 4. Looked up from germline, CDR1 is MNHEY and CDR2 is SMNVEV (reference sequence). The CDR3 extends over 15 amino acids. Material: peripheral blood. The clonotype was recovered from a man between 35 and 55 years old with acute or convalescent COVID-19. J is TRBJ1-1 and V is TRBV27; 12 bases match TRBD1. The CDR3 DNA is TGTGCCAGCAGTTGGGACAGGGGGCCGAGCACTGAAGCTTTCTTT. It is translated as CASSWDRGPSTEAFF.